This T cell receptor (beta chain) comes out of a study of response to subunit inactivated influenza vaccine. One entry per CDR3 protein, called by TCRdb with MiXCR from the RT-PCR reads. The sample contains hundreds of thousands of distinct CDR3 sequences, less than 30% of which appear only once. This clonotype was seen at least ten times. Material: CD4+ T cells sorted from PBMCs, obtained around 5 days after vaccination. This receptor was identified in a man aged 50-60 years who received an inactivated influenza vaccine.

The CDR3, as DNA: TGTGCCAGCAGTTACGAGGCTAGCTCCTACAATGAGCAGTTCTTC. Protein sequence: CASSYEASSYNEQFF. The chain has TRBV6-5 and TRBJ2-1; D gene uncertain. Trimming pared 2 bases from V and 0 bases from J, leaving 8 bases between. This CDR3 contains 15 residues. Germline loops: CDR1 MNHEY, CDR2 SVGAGI.